This T cell receptor (beta chain) was found in a study of regulatory T cells in long-lasting Graves disease. General study findings and limits: New patients shared 950 to 1,000 public clonotypes, fewer than the 2,500 to 3,000 shared by persistent patients. The study examined only peripheral blood, not thyroid tissue.

Arm-PCR of CDR3 regions and iRepertoire HTBI primers were the basis on which TCR beta libraries were built. One entry per CDR3 protein, called by TCRdb with MiXCR from the multiplex PCR reads. The data contain fewer than 650,000 distinct CDR3 sequences, about 15% of them singletons. A remark on this clonotype: Antigen: not known.

Time point noted: newly diagnosed GD, antithyroid drugs for less than 3 months. Construction of the TCR library relied on RNA isolated from PBMCs. These sequences were also reported in another study, on T cells in Graves' hyperthyroidism and ophthalmopathy.

Sequencing was performed on peripheral blood mononuclear cells (PBMCs), taken at new diagnosis, from a patient treated with antithyroid drugs. The clonotype was recovered from a man aged 18 to 35 with Graves disease.

The CDR3 coding sequence is TGTGCCAGCAGTTATCCAACTAGCGGGAGGACGACGAACACCGGGGAGCTGTTTTTT. It is translated as CASSYPTSGRTTNTGELFF. This chain links TRBV6-5 with TRBJ2-2; 12 bases are a match to TRBD2. The CDR3 totals 19 residues. J gave up 0 bases and V 3 bases, and 8 bases lay outside the gene matches. Germline V gives CDR1 MNHEY, CDR2 SVGAGI.